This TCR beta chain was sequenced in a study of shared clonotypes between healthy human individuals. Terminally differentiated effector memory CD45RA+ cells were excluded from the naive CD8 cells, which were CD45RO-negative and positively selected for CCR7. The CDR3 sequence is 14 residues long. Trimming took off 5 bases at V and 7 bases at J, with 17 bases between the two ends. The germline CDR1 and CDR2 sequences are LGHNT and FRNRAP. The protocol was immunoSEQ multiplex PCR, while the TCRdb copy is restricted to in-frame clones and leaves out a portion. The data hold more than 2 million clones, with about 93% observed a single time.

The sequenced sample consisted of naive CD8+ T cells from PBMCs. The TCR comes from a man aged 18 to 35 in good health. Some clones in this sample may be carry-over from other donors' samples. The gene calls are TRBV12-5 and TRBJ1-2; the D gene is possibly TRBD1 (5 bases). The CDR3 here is CASGTQGFGVGYTF. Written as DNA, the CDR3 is TGTGCTAGTGGTACCCAGGGCTTTGGTGTTGGCTACACCTTC. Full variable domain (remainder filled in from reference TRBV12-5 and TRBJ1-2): DARVTQTPRHKVTEMGQEVTMRCQPILGHNTVFWYRQTMMQGLELLAYFRNRAPLDDSGMPKDRFSAEMPDATLATLKIQPSEPRDSAVYFCASGTQGFGVGYTFGSGTRLTVV.